Below, one TCR beta chain is given with its context. What it binds is unknown. This sample was taken from a study of shared clonotypes between healthy human individuals. Findings and limits, study-wide: Clonotypes shared by all four donors outscored non-shared clonotypes in generation probability.

The authors' processing: From ImmunoSEQ came sequences covering only the junction and carrying no quality scores, so filtering differed. Here immunoSEQ multiplex PCR was the method, and the copy in TCRdb shows in-frame clones only, minus some. V and J calls plus clone size are reproduced from that table; the DNA served to infer D and trimming. In the table there are 950,000 to 1,300,000 clones, about 80% of which are singletons. This CDR3 comprises 15 residues. Germline assignment: CDR1 MGHDK and CDR2 SYGVNS. Losses at the gene ends were 0 bases for V and 7 bases for J; bases not matched to a gene: 3.

The source is a man younger than 35 in good health. Sequenced material: memory CD4+ T cells sorted from blood. Subset reported: CD45RA-negative fraction. The chain links TRBV25-1 to TRBJ2-1; TRBD2 matches 10 bases. The chain's CDR3 is CASSEYGSGGNEQFF. CDR3 sequence (DNA): TGTGCCAGCAGTGAATACGGTAGCGGGGGGAATGAGCAGTTCTTC.